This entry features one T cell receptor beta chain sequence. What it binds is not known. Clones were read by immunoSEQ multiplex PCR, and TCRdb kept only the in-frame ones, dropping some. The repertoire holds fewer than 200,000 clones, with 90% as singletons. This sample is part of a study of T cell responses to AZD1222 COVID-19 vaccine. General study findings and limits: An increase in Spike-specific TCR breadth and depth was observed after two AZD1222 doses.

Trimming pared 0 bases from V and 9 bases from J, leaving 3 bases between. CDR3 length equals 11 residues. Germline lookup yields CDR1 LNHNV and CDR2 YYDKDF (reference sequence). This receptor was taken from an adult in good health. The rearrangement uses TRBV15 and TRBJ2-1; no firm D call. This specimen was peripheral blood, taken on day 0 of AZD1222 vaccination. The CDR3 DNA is TGTGCCACCAGCAGAGATGGTGAGCAGTTCTTC. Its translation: CATSRDGEQFF.